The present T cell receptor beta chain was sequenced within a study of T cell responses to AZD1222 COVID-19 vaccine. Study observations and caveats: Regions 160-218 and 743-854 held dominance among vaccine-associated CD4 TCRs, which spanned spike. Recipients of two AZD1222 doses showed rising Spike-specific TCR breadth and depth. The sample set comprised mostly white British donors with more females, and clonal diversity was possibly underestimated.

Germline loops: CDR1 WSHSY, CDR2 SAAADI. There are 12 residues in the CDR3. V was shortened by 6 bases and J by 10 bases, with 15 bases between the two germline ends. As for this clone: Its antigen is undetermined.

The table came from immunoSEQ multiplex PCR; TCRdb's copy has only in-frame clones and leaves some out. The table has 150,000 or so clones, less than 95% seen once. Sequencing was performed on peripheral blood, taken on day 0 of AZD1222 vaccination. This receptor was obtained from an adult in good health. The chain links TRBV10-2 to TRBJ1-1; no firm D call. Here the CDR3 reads CASSDPVGSAFF. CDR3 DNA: TGCGCCAGCAGCGACCCCGTAGGCTCAGCTTTCTTT.